The 32 T cell receptor beta chains reported below all come from one sample, sequenced in a study of blood T cell repertoires in COVID-19 (TCRdb year 2020). The library was generated by the immunoSEQ multiplex PCR assay. The source is immuneACCESS, and TCRdb retained only in-frame sequences with V and J called. Part of the clones is not carried over; for the studies checked, unresolved V genes explain less than half of this, and the remainder is unexplained. The sample table shows about 250,000 clones, and 88% are seen once. The top ten constitute under 8% of the sample. Sequences were obtained from peripheral blood. These receptors all come from a woman aged 30 to 39 with COVID-19, enrolled during active disease.

This chain connects TRBV6-5 to TRBJ1-1; TRBD1 agrees at 9 bases. The CDR3 length is 15 residues. The junction had 4 bases not matched to a gene; V was cut back by 0 bases and J by 5 bases. Germline V gives CDR1 MNHEY, CDR2 SVGAGI. CDR3 DNA: TGTGCCAGCAGTTACTCTGGACAGGGGAGGACTGAAGCTTTCTTT. This translates into CASSYSGQGRTEAFF.

The chain employs TRBV6-4 and TRBJ1-1; D unresolved. The V and J ends lost 6 bases and 3 bases respectively, with 20 bases between them. Germline V gene sequence: CDR1 MRHNA, CDR2 SNTAGT. This CDR3 comprises 16 residues. The CDR3 loop reads CASSQTPDTHYTEAFF. CDR3 in DNA: TGTGCCAGCAGCCAAACACCAGACACACACTACACTGAAGCTTTCTTT.

The chain uses TRBV7-9 and TRBJ2-6; possible D gene TRBD1, 6 bases. Per germline, CDR1 SEHNR and CDR2 FQNEAQ (reference sequence). Trimming cost V 5 bases and J 0 bases, with 17 bases left between them. CDR3 length: 18 amino acids. The CDR3 DNA follows: TGTGCCAGCAGCACAAACAGGGCCACCAACTCTGGGGCCAACGTCCTGACTTTC. Translation gives CASSTNRATNSGANVLTF. The full variable domain, completed using reference TRBV7-9 and TRBJ2-6, is DTGVSQNPRHKITKRGQNVTFRCDPISEHNRLYWYRQTLGQGPEFLTYFQNEAQLEKSRLLSDRFSAERPKGSFSTLEIQRTEQGDSAMYLCASSTNRATNSGANVLTFGAGSRLTVL.

In this sample, this clone turned up a few times. CDR3 bases: TGTGCCAGCAGCACAACCGGAGGTTCAGGAAACACCATATATTTT. Translated: CASSTTGGSGNTIYF. The chain joins TRBV14 to TRBJ1-3; D is unresolved. Between the trimmed V and J ends, which lost 5 bases and 4 bases, there was a span of 15 bases. Germline V CDR1 and CDR2: SGHDN, FVKESK. CDR3 size: 15 residues.

The chain links TRBV20-1 to TRBJ2-5; possibly TRBD2 for D (6 bases). CDR1 and CDR2 from the germline V gene are DFQATT and SNEGSKA (reference sequence). The CDR3 runs 15 residues. Trimming took off 3 bases at V and 1 base at J, with 15 bases between the two ends. This CDR3 is CSASGRRVTQETQYF. In DNA, the CDR3 is TGCAGTGCTAGTGGGCGGAGGGTGACCCAAGAGACCCAGTACTTC.

About this clone itself: Other DNA sequences from this sample encode an identical CDR3 as well. V usage is TRBV2 and J usage is TRBJ1-2; D is possibly TRBD1 (5 bases). V was pared by 3 bases and J by 7 bases, with 6 bases between. This CDR3 spans 11 amino acids. Germline loops: CDR1 SNHLY, CDR2 FYNNEI. CDR3 DNA: TGTGCCAGCAGTGACAGGGTTGGCTACACCTTC. Protein product: CASSDRVGYTF.

This clone was seen just once. CDR3 nucleotide sequence: TGCACTACGGTTACCAACTATGGCTACACCTTC. This translates into CTTVTNYGYTF. The chain combines TRBV20-1 with TRBJ1-2, with D uncertain. CDR3 length: 11 amino acids. Germline CDR1 reads DFQATT; CDR2 reads SNEGSKA (reference sequence).

This chain connects TRBV27 to TRBJ2-7; 7 bases match TRBD1. With 4 bases clipped from V and 6 bases from J, the junction kept 9 bases outside the gene matches. Germline CDR1 is MNHEY and CDR2 is SMNVEV (reference sequence). CDR3 length: 14 amino acids. The CDR3 reads CASSSTYRGAEQYF. CDR3 in DNA: TGTGCCAGCAGTTCTACTTACAGGGGAGCCGAGCAGTACTTC.

The chain is built from TRBV12-5 and TRBJ1-4, with a weak D call TRBD1 (6 bases). This CDR3 spans 16 amino acids. Germline-derived CDR1 and CDR2 are LGHNT and FRNRAP. Between the trimmed V and J ends, which lost 1 base and 7 bases, there was a span of 16 bases. The CDR3 nucleotides read TGTGCTAGTGGTTTGGCATTTCCAGGGGAAAGTGAAAAACTGTTTTTT. It yields the protein CASGLAFPGESEKLFF.

The chain carries TRBV3-1 (or the pseudogene TRBV3-2) and TRBJ2-3, with D perhaps matching TRBD2 (5 bases). The V end was cut by 6 bases, the J end by 1 base, with 14 bases between. The CDR3 covers 15 residues. CDR1 and CDR2 (germline): LGHDT, YNNKEL (reference sequence). CDR3 in amino acids: CASRQEAGCTDTQYF. CDR3 nucleotides: TGTGCCAGCAGGCAGGAGGCGGGTTGCACAGATACGCAGTATTTT.

The V call is TRBV11-2, the J call TRBJ2-3, with D perhaps TRBD2 (5 bases). Germline V CDR1 and CDR2: SGHAT, FQNNGV. The CDR3 sequence is 12 residues long. V was shortened by 1 base and J by 6 bases, with 5 bases between the two germline ends. CDR3 loop: CASSLGGDTQYF. DNA of the CDR3: TGTGCCAGCAGCTTAGGAGGGGATACGCAGTATTTT.

V and J are TRBV7-2 and TRBJ1-5; 8 positions match TRBD1. This CDR3 is built from 14 residues. V gave up 4 bases and J gave up 7 bases; unmatched junction bases: 6. The germline V gene has CDR1 SGHTA and CDR2 FQGNSA. The CDR3 coding sequence is TGTGCCAGCAGCTCGGACAGGGTTGGGCAGCCCCAGCATTTT. Residues: CASSSDRVGQPQHF.

This sequence joins TRBV6-2 or TRBV6-3 and TRBJ2-2; TRBD2 matches at 14 bases. The V and J ends lost 2 bases and 5 bases, in that order; junction bases with no gene match: 7. The CDR3 covers 18 residues. Germline V gives CDR1 MNHEY, CDR2 SVGEGT. As DNA, the CDR3 is TGTGCCAGCAGTTACCTGGGACTAGCGGGAGATTATACCGGGGAGCTGTTTTTT. Translated: CASSYLGLAGDYTGELFF.

V is TRBV28 and J is TRBJ1-1; D not certain. CDR1 is MDHEN and CDR2 is SYDVKM in the germline V gene. Trimming left V 6 bases short and J 0 bases short, with 14 bases between. The CDR3 sequence is 15 residues long. CDR3 nucleotide sequence: TGTGCCAGCAGCCGTCGGTCAGGAATGAACACTGAAGCTTTCTTT. It is translated as CASSRRSGMNTEAFF.

The CDR3 is CASSARQGSPPGELFF. In DNA, the CDR3 is TGTGCCAGCAGTGCAAGACAGGGATCCCCACCCGGGGAGCTGTTTTTT. The gene calls are TRBV6-1 and TRBJ2-2; 7 bases match TRBD1. This CDR3 region has 16 residues. Looked up from germline, CDR1 is MNHNS and CDR2 is SASEGT. Losses at the gene ends were 4 bases for V and 6 bases for J; bases not matched to a gene: 11.

This rearrangement joins TRBV18 to TRBJ2-6; unclear D gene. This CDR3 has 17 amino acids. Germline V gene sequence: CDR1 KGHSH, CDR2 LQKENI. V was cut by 2 bases and J by 0 bases, with 11 bases left in between. This CDR3 is CASSPEFGPSGANVLTF. In nucleotides, the CDR3 is TGTGCCAGCTCACCAGAATTTGGGCCCTCTGGGGCCAACGTCCTGACTTTC.

The genes are TRBV28 and TRBJ1-2; 11 bases are a match to TRBD1. With V trimmed by 4 bases and J by 8 bases, 6 bases remained unmatched. The CDR3 spans 14 residues. The germline CDR1 and CDR2 sequences are MDHEN and SYDVKM. In nucleotides, the CDR3 is TGTGCCAGCAGTTCTACGGGACAGGGGGAGGGCTACACCTTC. Protein sequence: CASSSTGQGEGYTF.

The chain couples TRBV6-5 to TRBJ2-5; D is ambiguous. The germline gives CDR1 MNHEY, CDR2 SVGAGI. Trimming removed 0 bases from V and 0 bases from J, with 8 bases in between. This CDR3 spans 15 amino acids. The CDR3 here is CASSYSREYQETQYF. The CDR3, as DNA: TGTGCCAGCAGTTACTCCCGCGAGTACCAAGAGACCCAGTACTTC.

This clone was seen just once. V gene TRBV2 combines with J gene TRBJ1-6; 7 bases match TRBD1. Per the germline V gene, CDR1 is SNHLY and CDR2 is FYNNEI. The CDR3 covers 14 residues. The J segment lost 6 bases and the V segment lost 9 bases, leaving 8 bases of the junction unmatched. The DNA of the CDR3 is TGTGCCAGTTCCTCAGGGGGGTTTAATTCACCCCTCCACTTT. The encoded protein is CASSSGGFNSPLHF.

This chain uses TRBV24-1 with TRBJ1-1; 8 bases are a match to TRBD1. CDR3 length equals 17 residues. The V gene's germline CDR1 is KGHDR and CDR2 SFDVKD. The ends lost 3 bases at V and 6 bases at J; junction bases unmatched: 14. CDR3 sequence (DNA): TGTGCCACCAGTGATCCAGCACAGGGGGGGGATAACGCTGAAGCTTTCTTT. It yields the protein CATSDPAQGGDNAEAFF.

The chain joins TRBV19 to TRBJ2-1, with D maybe TRBD2 (6 bases). The CDR3 length is 15 residues. Germline V CDR1 and CDR2: LNHDA, SQIVND (reference sequence). V gave up 0 bases and J gave up 6 bases, with 12 bases separating them. DNA of the CDR3: TGTGCCAGTAGTATAGATGGCGGGACCCCCAATGAGCAGTTCTTC. Translated, it gives CASSIDGGTPNEQFF.

The chain couples TRBV6-2 or TRBV6-3 to TRBJ2-2; D not resolved. Germline-derived CDR1 and CDR2 are MNHEY and SVGEGT. Trimming removed 5 bases at V and 7 bases at J, with 11 bases between. This CDR3 contains 13 residues. CDR3 in DNA: TGTGCCAGCAGTCCGTTCCGAGGCGGGGAGCTGTTTTTT. This translates into CASSPFRGGELFF.

The genes are TRBV10-2 and TRBJ2-2, with D hard to call. Trimming stripped 3 bases from V and 2 bases from J, with 10 bases between. The CDR3 runs to 15 residues. Germline V CDR1 and CDR2: WSHSY, SAAADI. This CDR3 is CASSDRSGNTGELFF. CDR3 bases: TGCGCCAGCAGTGATCGGTCGGGTAACACCGGGGAGCTGTTTTTT.

The genes are TRBV13 and TRBJ2-5; 7 nucleotides align to TRBD1. Germline values: CDR1 PRHDT, CDR2 FYEKMQ (reference sequence). V lost 5 bases, J lost 7 bases, and 1 base stayed unmatched. The CDR3 contains 11 residues. The CDR3 sequence: CASSPGGTQYF. The CDR3, as DNA: TGTGCCAGCAGCCCAGGGGGGACCCAGTACTTC.

V is TRBV2 and J is TRBJ2-7, with TRBD2 matching over 7 bases. V lost 8 bases and J lost 6; bases outside the gene matches: 1. Germline V gives CDR1 SNHLY, CDR2 FYNNEI. The CDR3 totals 10 residues. This CDR3 is CASGGGEQYF. The CDR3 nucleotides are TGTGCCAGCGGCGGGGGCGAGCAGTACTTC.

There are many counts of this clone. J is TRBJ1-1 and V is TRBV28; D is perhaps TRBD1 (5 bases). Germline loops: CDR1 MDHEN, CDR2 SYDVKM. V lost 3 bases and J 5 bases, leaving 13 bases between the germline ends. The CDR3 runs to 14 residues. CDR3 region: CASSLGPGATEAFF. For the CDR3, the DNA is TGTGCCAGCAGTTTGGGGCCGGGCGCGACTGAAGCTTTCTTT. Full variable domain (remainder filled in from reference TRBV28 and TRBJ1-1): DVKVTQSSRYLVKRTGEKVFLECVQDMDHENMFWYRQDPGLGLRLIYFSYDVKMKEKGDIPEGYSVSREKKERFSLILESASTNQTSMYLCASSLGPGATEAFFGQGTRLTVV.

V gene TRBV7-2 combines with J gene TRBJ1-6, with 7 bases lining up with TRBD1. V dropped 4 bases and J dropped 8; count of bases not matched to a gene: 2. In germline, CDR1 is SGHTA, CDR2 FQGNSA. This CDR3 contains 13 residues. The DNA for the CDR3 is TGTGCCAGCAGCTCGGGACAGCATTCACCCCTCCACTTT. Translating it yields CASSSGQHSPLHF.

The V gene is TRBV9, the J gene TRBJ2-5; weak D call: TRBD2 (6 bases). This CDR3 region has 17 residues. V lost 4 bases, J lost 0 bases, and 19 bases lay in between. CDR1 is SGDLS, CDR2 YYNGEE, per germline. The CDR3 sequence is CASSQYGSGAYQETQYF. The CDR3 DNA reads as TGTGCCAGCAGCCAATACGGGAGCGGAGCCTACCAAGAGACCCAGTACTTC.

This clone has more than one count but fewer than ten. This sequence joins TRBV11-3 and TRBJ2-2; 7 nucleotides agree with TRBD1. CDR1 is SGHNT and CDR2 is YENEEA in the germline V gene. There are 16 residues in the CDR3. After removal of 7 bases from V and 5 bases from J, the junction contained 13 bases not matched to a gene. The CDR3 is CASTSWSGRGTGELFF. The CDR3 region has the DNA TGTGCCAGCACCTCCTGGTCTGGCAGGGGGACCGGGGAGCTGTTTTTT.

This clone came up once. The chain couples TRBV6-5 to TRBJ1-2; 8 nucleotides match TRBD1. With 6 bases clipped from V and 4 bases from J, the junction kept 10 bases outside the gene matches. Germline CDR1 reads MNHEY; CDR2 reads SVGAGI. The CDR3 covers 15 residues. The CDR3: CASRPTWTGIYGYTF. The CDR3 bases are TGTGCCAGCAGGCCAACCTGGACAGGGATCTATGGCTACACCTTC.

The rearrangement joins TRBV29-1 to TRBJ1-2; D remains unclear. Per the germline V gene, CDR1 is SQVTM and CDR2 is ANQGSEA. The CDR3 runs 12 residues. Trimming shortened V by 4 bases and J by 9 bases, and 15 bases separated the two germline ends. CDR3 coding DNA: TGCAGCGTTGTCCGTCTAGAGGCCAGCTACACCTTC. It codes for CSVVRLEASYTF.

This sequence joins TRBV6-5 and TRBJ1-1; TRBD1 is a possible D gene (6 bases). Germline loops: CDR1 MNHEY, CDR2 SVGAGI. With 2 bases removed from V and 4 bases from J, the gap between germline ends came to 11 bases. The CDR3 sequence is 14 residues long. The CDR3 sequence is CASSYTRGGTEAFF. The CDR3 DNA sequence: TGTGCCAGCAGTTACACTAGAGGGGGCACTGAAGCTTTCTTT.